A selection of T cell receptor beta chains follows, all from one sample in a study of blood T cell repertoires in COVID-19. The table came from immunoSEQ multiplex PCR; TCRdb's copy has only in-frame clones and leaves some out. The profile shows about 170,000 clones, 80% to 90% of them singletons. Sequencing used peripheral blood. Receptors originate from a woman in her sixties with COVID-19, enrolled during active disease. The CDR3 runs from the conserved cysteine through the conserved F or W. Fields, in order: V gene, clone size, J gene, CDR3 length, CDR3 protein. Not every row has a clone size; where given, it reads once, few, many or a size class.

V gene: TRBV3-1/TRBV3-2; clone size: NA; J gene: TRBJ1-6; CDR3 length: 13; CDR3 protein: CASSHDTNSPLHF
V gene: TRBV6-5; clone size: NA; J gene: TRBJ2-7; CDR3 length: 13; CDR3 protein: CASTRRPEDEQYF
V gene: TRBV4-2; clone size: NA; J gene: TRBJ2-1; CDR3 length: 15; CDR3 protein: CASSVNQGLDNEQFF
V gene: TRBV6-6; clone size: NA; J gene: TRBJ2-7; CDR3 length: 15; CDR3 protein: CASSYPGTERDEQYF
V gene: TRBV24-1; clone size: NA; J gene: TRBJ1-2; CDR3 length: 16; CDR3 protein: CATSDPGRGPSYGYTF
V gene: TRBV7-2; clone size: NA; J gene: TRBJ1-1; CDR3 length: 15; CDR3 protein: CASSIQGWEGTEVFF
V gene: TRBV2; clone size: NA; J gene: TRBJ2-7; CDR3 length: 15; CDR3 protein: CASSEIGAGNYEQYF
V gene: TRBV14; clone size: NA; J gene: TRBJ1-3; CDR3 length: 15; CDR3 protein: CASSHRGSSGNTIYF
V gene: TRBV6-6; clone size: few; J gene: TRBJ2-7; CDR3 length: 14; CDR3 protein: CASSQTGALIEQYF
V gene: TRBV10-1; clone size: NA; J gene: TRBJ1-1; CDR3 length: 13; CDR3 protein: CASSDFSGSKAFF
V gene: TRBV11-2; clone size: NA; J gene: TRBJ2-3; CDR3 length: 16; CDR3 protein: CASSAQAGVGTDTQYF
V gene: TRBV15; clone size: NA; J gene: TRBJ1-3; CDR3 length: 16; CDR3 protein: CATSRPTGGSGNTIYF
V gene: TRBV6-5; clone size: NA; J gene: TRBJ1-4; CDR3 length: 12; CDR3 protein: CASSRTGEKLFF
V gene: TRBV7-2; clone size: NA; J gene: TRBJ2-7; CDR3 length: 15; CDR3 protein: CASSRGLAGSHEQYF
V gene: TRBV6-4; clone size: few; J gene: TRBJ1-3; CDR3 length: 16; CDR3 protein: CASSDDRARGGNTIYF
V gene: TRBV7-2; clone size: NA; J gene: TRBJ2-1; CDR3 length: 14; CDR3 protein: CASSLGNGNDEQFF
V gene: TRBV11-3; clone size: NA; J gene: TRBJ1-5; CDR3 length: 15; CDR3 protein: CASSLGQGLNQPQHF
V gene: TRBV12-2; clone size: NA; J gene: TRBJ1-1; CDR3 length: 17; CDR3 protein: CASRLDWPGQGCTEAFF
V gene: TRBV5-6; clone size: NA; J gene: TRBJ2-7; CDR3 length: 16; CDR3 protein: CASTRPGLAGEYEQYF
V gene: TRBV9; clone size: NA; J gene: TRBJ1-5; CDR3 length: 14; CDR3 protein: CASSLGTGDQPQHF
V gene: TRBV28; clone size: NA; J gene: TRBJ2-7; CDR3 length: 10; CDR3 protein: CASVVYEQYF
V gene: TRBV4-2; clone size: NA; J gene: TRBJ2-7; CDR3 length: 16; CDR3 protein: CASSQAVGTGSYEQYF
V gene: TRBV19; clone size: few; J gene: TRBJ1-2; CDR3 length: 15; CDR3 protein: CASSIVQGADYGYTF
V gene: TRBV30; clone size: NA; J gene: TRBJ1-2; CDR3 length: 15; CDR3 protein: CAWSVLTGGDYGYTF
V gene: TRBV3-1/TRBV3-2; clone size: once; J gene: TRBJ1-1; CDR3 length: 14; CDR3 protein: CASSQPTGGTEAFF
V gene: TRBV3-1/TRBV3-2; clone size: few; J gene: TRBJ2-7; CDR3 length: 13; CDR3 protein: CASSLWRAPEQYF
V gene: TRBV7-9; clone size: NA; J gene: TRBJ2-3; CDR3 length: 15; CDR3 protein: CASSLTGSPPDTQYF
V gene: TRBV18; clone size: NA; J gene: TRBJ1-1; CDR3 length: 15; CDR3 protein: CASSPRPGSVAEAFF